Listed below are T cell receptor beta chains from one sample, sequenced in a study of T cell repertoires in cytomegalovirus infection. TCRdb used MiXCR to reprocess the reads, holding one entry per CDR3 protein. The repertoire holds 200,000 to 300,000 distinct CDR3 sequences, with roughly an eighth as singletons. Sequenced: PBMCs. The receptors shown here come from a human donor in good health (CMV status not recorded). Some clones in this sample may be carry-over from other donors' samples. The conserved cysteine and the conserved F or W are not part of the CDR3 here.

TRBV4-2	TRBJ2-7	ASSQGEGNYEQY
TRBV4-1	TRBJ2-1	ASKGTSGSNEQF
TRBV24-1	TRBJ2-3	ATSDTGQGTDTQY
TRBV29-1	TRBJ1-1	SVHKQRENTEAF
TRBV20-1	TRBJ1-2	SAVPGTEFYGYT
TRBV12-3/TRBV12-4	TRBJ2-1	ASSLASGRNNEQF
TRBV7-2	TRBJ1-2	ASSSTGDYGYT
TRBV12-3/TRBV12-4	TRBJ2-7	ASRVGLAYSEQY
TRBV7-2	TRBJ2-2	ASSLSFSGMGNTGELF
TRBV7-9	TRBJ1-2	ASSLALRSYGYT
TRBV7-2	TRBJ2-2	ASSLLSSLNTGELF
TRBV7-3	TRBJ2-4	ASSSPDLLAKNIQY
TRBV6-1	TRBJ1-2	ASRSTGYYGYT
TRBV20-1	TRBJ1-1	SARTGYTEAF
TRBV19	TRBJ2-1	ATHRDRGYNEQF
TRBV7-2	TRBJ2-7	ASSLVVGHEQY
TRBV7-3	TRBJ2-1	ASSLRAYNEQF
TRBV20-1	TRBJ1-5	SARATGQESQPQH
TRBV19	TRBJ2-6	ASSIDFGPHSGANVLT
TRBV20-1	TRBJ2-2	SATDRVTGELF
TRBV10-3	TRBJ2-2	AISEGDTHAGELF
TRBV12-3/TRBV12-4	TRBJ1-4	ASSFSGGREKLF
TRBV6-4	TRBJ2-1	ASSDGTDNEQF
TRBV6-2/TRBV6-3	TRBJ2-5	ASLPAAGRETQY
TRBV7-2	TRBJ2-7	ASSSPPSGVSYEQY
TRBV7-3	TRBJ2-2	ASSLTRSSWAGELF
TRBV19	TRBJ1-1	ASSIQGDGTEAF
TRBV4-3	TRBJ2-7	ASYSEGQTYEQY
TRBV28	TRBJ2-7	ASSPPEGPLYEQY
TRBV7-9	TRBJ1-2	ASSPGTGFGYT
TRBV7-8	TRBJ2-7	ASSLLVGAGTLR
TRBV7-2	TRBJ1-1	ASSLVGQGGAF
TRBV7-2	TRBJ2-1	ASSPGRAGNEQF
TRBV28	TRBJ1-2	ASSFGGNYGYT
TRBV28	TRBJ1-2	ASRPTGRRNYGYT
TRBV20-1	TRBJ1-1	SAYDRKAF
TRBV7-8	TRBJ1-2	ASSLGWRGLGYT
TRBV18	TRBJ2-3	ASSPNLGPTDTQY
TRBV27	TRBJ1-1	ASSPGTGGITEAF
TRBV19	TRBJ2-1	ASGPLAFNEQF
TRBV5-4	TRBJ2-3	ASSLDPAGVTDTQY
TRBV5-4	TRBJ2-1	ASSLELAVSSYNEQF